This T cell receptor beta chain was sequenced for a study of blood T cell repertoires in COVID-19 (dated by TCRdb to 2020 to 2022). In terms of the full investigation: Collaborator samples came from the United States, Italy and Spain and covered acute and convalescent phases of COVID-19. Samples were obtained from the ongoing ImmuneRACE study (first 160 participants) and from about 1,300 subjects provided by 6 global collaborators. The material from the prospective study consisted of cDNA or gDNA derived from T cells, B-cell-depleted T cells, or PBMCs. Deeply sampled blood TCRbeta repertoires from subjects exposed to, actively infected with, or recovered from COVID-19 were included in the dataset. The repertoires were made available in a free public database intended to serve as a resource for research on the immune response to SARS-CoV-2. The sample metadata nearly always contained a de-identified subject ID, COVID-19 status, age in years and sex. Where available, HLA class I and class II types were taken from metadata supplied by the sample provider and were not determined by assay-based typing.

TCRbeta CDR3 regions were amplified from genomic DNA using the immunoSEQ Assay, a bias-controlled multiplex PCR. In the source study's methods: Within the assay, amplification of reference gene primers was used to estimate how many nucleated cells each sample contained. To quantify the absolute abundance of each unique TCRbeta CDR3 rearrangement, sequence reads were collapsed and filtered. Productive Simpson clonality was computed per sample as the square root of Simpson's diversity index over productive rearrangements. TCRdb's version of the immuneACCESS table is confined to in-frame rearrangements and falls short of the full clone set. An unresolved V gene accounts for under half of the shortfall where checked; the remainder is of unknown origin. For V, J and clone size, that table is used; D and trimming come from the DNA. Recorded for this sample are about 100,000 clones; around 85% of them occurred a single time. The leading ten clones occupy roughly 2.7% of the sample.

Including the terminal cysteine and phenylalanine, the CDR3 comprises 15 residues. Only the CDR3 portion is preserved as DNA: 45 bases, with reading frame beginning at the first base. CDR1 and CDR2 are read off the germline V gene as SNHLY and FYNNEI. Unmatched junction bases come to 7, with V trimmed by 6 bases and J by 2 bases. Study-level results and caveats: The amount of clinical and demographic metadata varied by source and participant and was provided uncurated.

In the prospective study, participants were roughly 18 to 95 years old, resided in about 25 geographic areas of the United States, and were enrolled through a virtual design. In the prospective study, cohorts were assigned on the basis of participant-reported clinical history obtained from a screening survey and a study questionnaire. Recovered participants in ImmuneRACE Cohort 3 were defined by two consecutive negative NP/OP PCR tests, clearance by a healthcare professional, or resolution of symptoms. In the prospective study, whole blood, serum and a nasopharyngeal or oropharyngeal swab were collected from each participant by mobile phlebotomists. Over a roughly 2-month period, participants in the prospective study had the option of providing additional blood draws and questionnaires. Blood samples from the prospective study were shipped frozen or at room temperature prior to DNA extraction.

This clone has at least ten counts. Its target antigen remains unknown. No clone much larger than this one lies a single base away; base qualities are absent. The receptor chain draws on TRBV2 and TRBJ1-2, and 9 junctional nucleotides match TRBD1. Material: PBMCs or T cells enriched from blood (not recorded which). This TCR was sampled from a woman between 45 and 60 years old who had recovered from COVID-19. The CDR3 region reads CASRADRGINYGYTF. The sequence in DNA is TGTGCCAGCAGGGCTGACAGGGGGATCAACTATGGCTACACCTTC.